The clone carrying this TCR beta chain has a count of ten or more. Antigen: not known. The CDR3 runs 13 residues. With 3 bases clipped from V and 8 bases from J, the junction kept 3 bases outside the gene matches. Germline V CDR1 and CDR2: KGHDR, SFDVKD. Unique molecular identifier tags were affixed to discrete cDNA molecules. Each CDR3 protein gets one entry after TCRdb re-called the 5' RACE reads with MiXCR. The sample contains around 30,000 distinct CDR3 sequences, approximately 5% of which appear only once. This specimen comes from a study of early T cells in non-severe SARS-CoV-2 infection. Study-wide results and limits: VDJdb matching, biased toward anti-spike CD8 responses, missed private and CD4 specificities.

Sequencing input: whole blood. The clonotype was recovered from an adult who was a healthcare worker with PCR-confirmed SARS-CoV-2 infection or an uninfected control (not recorded which). This chain connects TRBV24-1 to TRBJ2-1; 7 bases are a match to TRBD1. The CDR3 DNA reads TGTGCCACCAGTGATCCCACAGGGGATGAGCAGTTCTTC. Residues: CATSDPTGDEQFF.